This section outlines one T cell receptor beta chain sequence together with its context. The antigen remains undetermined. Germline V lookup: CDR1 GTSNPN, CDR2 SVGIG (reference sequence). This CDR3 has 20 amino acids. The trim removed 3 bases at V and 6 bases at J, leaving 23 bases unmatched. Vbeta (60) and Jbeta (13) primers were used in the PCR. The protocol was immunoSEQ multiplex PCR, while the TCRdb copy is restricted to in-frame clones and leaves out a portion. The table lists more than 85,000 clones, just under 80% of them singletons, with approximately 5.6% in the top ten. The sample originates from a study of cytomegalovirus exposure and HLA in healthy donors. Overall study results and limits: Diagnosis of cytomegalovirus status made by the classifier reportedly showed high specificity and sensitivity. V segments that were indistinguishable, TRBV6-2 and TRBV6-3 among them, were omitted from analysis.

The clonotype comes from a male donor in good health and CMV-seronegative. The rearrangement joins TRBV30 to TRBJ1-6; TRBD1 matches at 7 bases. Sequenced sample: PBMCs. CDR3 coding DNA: TGTGCCTGGAGGAAGGGGACAGCTCTCTATTCCCGACAAGTTAATTCACCCCTCCACTTT. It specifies CAWRKGTALYSRQVNSPLHF.